This paragraph reports one T cell receptor (beta chain). The authors ran a second PCR of about 6 to 12 cycles using a sample-barcoded 5' primer and a J-beta primer mix. A single record per CDR3 protein comes from TCRdb applying MiXCR to the 5' RACE reads. Found here are about 720,000 distinct CDR3 sequences, 22% of them singletons; the top ten hold about 22%. The source of the sample is a study of blood T cells in healthy people across ages. Whole-study context: Template switching captured about one barcoded beta molecule per two T cells.

Donors ranged from roughly 6 to 100 years old and were healthy Caucasians in Russia. The germline gives CDR1 MNHEY, CDR2 SMNVEV (reference sequence). This CDR3 is built from 11 residues. V was shortened by 5 bases and J by 5 bases, with 4 bases between the two germline ends. The sequence came from an older man in good health. The sample taken for sequencing was blood. This chain links TRBV27 with TRBJ2-1; no definite D call. The CDR3 bases are TGTGCCAGCAGTACTCACAATGAGCAGTTCTTC. Protein sequence: CASSTHNEQFF.